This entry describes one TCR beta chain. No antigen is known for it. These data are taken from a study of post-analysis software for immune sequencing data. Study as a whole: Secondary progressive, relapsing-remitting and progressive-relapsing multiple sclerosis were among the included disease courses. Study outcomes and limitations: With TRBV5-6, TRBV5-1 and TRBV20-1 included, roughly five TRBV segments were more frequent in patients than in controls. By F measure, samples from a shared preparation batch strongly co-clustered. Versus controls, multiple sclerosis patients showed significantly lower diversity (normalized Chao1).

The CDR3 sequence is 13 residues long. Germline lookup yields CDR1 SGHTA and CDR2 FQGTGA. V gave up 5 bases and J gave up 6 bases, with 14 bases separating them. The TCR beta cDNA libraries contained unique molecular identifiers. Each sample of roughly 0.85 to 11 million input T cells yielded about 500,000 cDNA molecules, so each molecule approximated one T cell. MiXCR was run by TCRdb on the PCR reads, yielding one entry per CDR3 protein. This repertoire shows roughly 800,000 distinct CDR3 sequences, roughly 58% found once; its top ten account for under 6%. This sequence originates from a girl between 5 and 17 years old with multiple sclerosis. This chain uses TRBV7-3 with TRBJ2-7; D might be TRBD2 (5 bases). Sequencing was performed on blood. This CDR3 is CASSMGPRGEQYF. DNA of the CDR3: TGTGCCAGCAGCATGGGCCCCCGGGGCGAGCAGTACTTC.